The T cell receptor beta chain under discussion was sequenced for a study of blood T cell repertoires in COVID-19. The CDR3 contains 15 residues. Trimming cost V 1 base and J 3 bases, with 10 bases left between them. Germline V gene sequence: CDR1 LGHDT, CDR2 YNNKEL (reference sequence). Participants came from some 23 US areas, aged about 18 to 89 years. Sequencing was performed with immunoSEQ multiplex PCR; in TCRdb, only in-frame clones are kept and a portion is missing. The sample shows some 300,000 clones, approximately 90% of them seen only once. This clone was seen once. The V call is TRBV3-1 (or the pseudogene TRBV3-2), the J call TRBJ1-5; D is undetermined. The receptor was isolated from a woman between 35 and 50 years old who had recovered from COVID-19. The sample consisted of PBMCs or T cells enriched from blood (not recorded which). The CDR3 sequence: CASSQGSFTNQPQHF. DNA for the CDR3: TGTGCCAGCAGCCAAGGAAGCTTTACCAATCAGCCCCAGCATTTT.